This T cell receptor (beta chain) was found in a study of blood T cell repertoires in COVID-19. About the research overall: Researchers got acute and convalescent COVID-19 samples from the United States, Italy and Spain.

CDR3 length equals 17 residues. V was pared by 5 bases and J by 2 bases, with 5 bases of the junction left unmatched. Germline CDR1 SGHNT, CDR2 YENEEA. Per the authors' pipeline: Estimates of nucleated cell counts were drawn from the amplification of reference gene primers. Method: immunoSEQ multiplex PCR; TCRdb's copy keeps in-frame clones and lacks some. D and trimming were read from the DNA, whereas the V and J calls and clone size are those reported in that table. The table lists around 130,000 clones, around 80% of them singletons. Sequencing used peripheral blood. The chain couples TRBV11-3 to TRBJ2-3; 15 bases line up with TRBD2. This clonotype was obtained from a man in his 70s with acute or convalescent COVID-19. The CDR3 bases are TGTGCCAGCAGCCCCGGGACTAGCGGGGGGCCCACAGATACGCAGTATTTT. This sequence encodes CASSPGTSGGPTDTQYF.